These 18 T cell receptor beta chains were all obtained from the same sample, sequenced in a study of cytomegalovirus exposure and HLA in healthy donors. PCR involved 60 Vbeta and 13 Jbeta primers. TCRdb's copy holds only in-frame clones and misses some; the assay was immunoSEQ multiplex PCR. Seen in this sample are approximately 200,000 clones; the ten most common clones hold less than 0.85%. The sample was PBMCs. The receptors stem from a boy under 18 in good health and CMV-seronegative.

The rearrangement joins TRBV13 to TRBJ1-1; no clear D gene. The CDR3 is 16 residues long. Trimming left V 6 bases short and J 2 bases short, with 19 bases between. Germline values: CDR1 PRHDT, CDR2 FYEKMQ (reference sequence). The CDR3: CASRFLPGQLNTEAFF. The CDR3 DNA sequence: TGTGCCAGCAGATTCCTCCCGGGTCAGTTAAACACTGAAGCTTTCTTT.

CDR3 region: CASGSGGTDTEAFF. The CDR3, as DNA: TGTGCCAGCGGTTCGGGGGGCACGGACACTGAAGCTTTCTTT. The gene calls are TRBV6-6 and TRBJ1-1; a possible D gene is TRBD1 (6 bases). The V and J ends lost 8 bases and 3 bases respectively, with 16 bases between them. The CDR3 consists of 14 residues. CDR1 is MNHNY and CDR2 is SVGAGI in the germline V gene (reference sequence).

CDR3 DNA: TGCGCCAGCAGCTCTAGACTAGCGGGGGGCCTCACAGATACGCAGTATTTT. Residues: CASSSRLAGGLTDTQYF. The genes are TRBV4-1 and TRBJ2-3, with TRBD2 matching over 13 bases. The CDR3 is made up of 17 amino acids. Germline assignment: CDR1 MGHRA and CDR2 YSYEKL. The V gene end was trimmed by 5 bases and the J gene end by 2 bases; junction bases not matched to a gene: 7.

The rearrangement uses TRBV5-1 and TRBJ1-6; 8 bases match TRBD1. The CDR3 contains 18 residues. V lost 0 bases, J lost 7 bases, and 12 bases stayed unmatched. Germline CDR1 SGHRS, CDR2 YFSETQ. The DNA for the CDR3 is TGCGCCAGCAGCTTGGACCCCATTCAGGGGGCGGGAAATTCACCCCTCCACTTT. This gives the protein CASSLDPIQGAGNSPLHF.

The genes are TRBV6-5 and TRBJ1-3; D not certain. The ends were cut back, 4 bases at V and 3 bases at J, with 7 bases in the middle. Germline V gene sequence: CDR1 MNHEY, CDR2 SVGAGI. This CDR3 is 13 amino acids long. The CDR3 region is CASSWSGGNTIYF. The DNA of the CDR3 is TGTGCCAGCAGTTGGTCAGGTGGAAACACCATATATTTT.

The chain uses TRBV7-3 and TRBJ1-3, with no clear D. Germline assignment: CDR1 SGHTA and CDR2 FQGTGA. The germline V and J ends were trimmed by 3 bases and 8 bases, with 11 bases remaining between them. The CDR3 covers 13 residues. The CDR3 DNA is TGTGCCAGCAGCTTTCAAGTCGGGGACACCATATATTTT. It encodes CASSFQVGDTIYF.

The chain recombines TRBV7-3 with TRBJ1-2; no firm D call. Trimming took 2 bases from V and 1 from J, leaving 5 bases between them. This CDR3 has 13 residues. Germline CDR1 reads SGHTA; CDR2 reads FQGTGA. In DNA form, the CDR3 reads TGTGCCAGCAGCTTACGGAGTAACTATGGCTACACCTTC. Amino acids: CASSLRSNYGYTF.

V and J are TRBV2 and TRBJ2-7; TRBD1 matches 7 bases. V lost 7 bases to trimming and J lost 0 bases; unmatched junction nucleotides: 6. Per germline, CDR1 SNHLY and CDR2 FYNNEI. The CDR3 extends over 14 amino acids. The CDR3 reads CASNRDSRSYEQYF. The CDR3 DNA follows: TGTGCCAGCAACCGGGACAGCCGCTCCTACGAGCAGTACTTC.

The chain joins TRBV6-1 to TRBJ2-3; D remains unclear. V was pared by 4 bases and J by 2 bases, with 4 bases between. Per germline, CDR1 MNHNS and CDR2 SASEGT. This CDR3 is built from 12 residues. CDR3 sequence: CASSGATDTQYF. Written as DNA, the CDR3 is TGTGCCAGCAGTGGGGCCACAGATACGCAGTATTTT.

The CDR3 bases are TGTGCCAGCAGTTATAGTTCCGGAAGCAGGCTAAATGAGCAGTTCTTC. This codes for CASSYSSGSRLNEQFF. The J gene is TRBJ2-1, the V gene TRBV6-6, with D uncertain. Trimming took off 3 bases at V and 7 bases at J, with 19 bases between the two ends. The CDR3 has 16 amino acids. Germline CDR1 and CDR2: MNHNY and SVGAGI (reference sequence).

The chain has TRBV9 and TRBJ1-3; the D gene is possibly TRBD1 (5 bases). The CDR3 length is 15 residues. The germline V and J ends were trimmed by 2 bases and 4 bases, with 13 bases remaining between them. Germline lookup yields CDR1 SGDLS and CDR2 YYNGEE. CDR3 nucleotides: TGTGCCAGCAGCGTCCAGGGATATTCAGGAAACACCATATATTTT. It is translated as CASSVQGYSGNTIYF.

Here the CDR3 DNA reads TGCGCCAGCAGCTTGGCCGCAGCTAACTATGGCTACACCTTC. Translating gives CASSLAAANYGYTF. The rearrangement links TRBV5-1 to TRBJ1-2; D gene ambiguous. The CDR3 consists of 14 residues. V gave up 0 bases and J gave up 0 bases, with 6 bases separating them. The germline V gene encodes CDR1 SGHRS and CDR2 YFSETQ.

The DNA of the CDR3 is TGTGCCACCAGCAGAGATTGGGGGGACACCGGGGAGCTGTTTTTT. Encoded protein: CATSRDWGDTGELFF. The chain links TRBV15 to TRBJ2-2, with D possibly being TRBD2 (6 bases). CDR1 is LNHNV and CDR2 is YYDKDF in the germline V gene (reference sequence). The CDR3 sequence is 15 residues long. Trimming cost V 0 bases and J 3 bases, with 8 bases left between them.

This sequence joins TRBV28 and TRBJ1-1; D possibly corresponds to TRBD1 (5 bases). Germline CDR1 and CDR2: MDHEN and SYDVKM. Trimming left V 3 bases short and J 1 base short, with 18 bases between. The CDR3 is 17 amino acids. CDR3: CASSLSPGRGGNTEAFF. In nucleotides, the CDR3 is TGTGCCAGCAGTTTGTCCCCTGGACGGGGGGGGAACACTGAAGCTTTCTTT.

This rearrangement joins TRBV5-1 to TRBJ2-4, with no clear D. Germline V gene data show CDR1 as SGHRS and CDR2 as YFSETQ. The CDR3 extends over 15 amino acids. V was trimmed by 0 bases and J by 0 bases, leaving 7 bases between them. CDR3 nucleotide sequence: TGCGCCAGCAGCTTGGAGAACTTAGCCAAAAACATTCAGTACTTC. Translated, it gives CASSLENLAKNIQYF.

The CDR3 DNA follows: TGTGCCTGGTACCGGGGGGACTATGGCTACACCTTC. Translated: CAWYRGDYGYTF. V is TRBV30 and J is TRBJ1-2, with D perhaps TRBD1 (5 bases). Trimming removed 5 bases at V and 3 bases at J, with 10 bases between. This CDR3 contains 12 residues. Looked up from germline, CDR1 is GTSNPN and CDR2 is SVGIG (reference sequence).

The rearrangement uses TRBV6-1 and TRBJ2-2, with 11 positions matching TRBD1. V was pared by 3 bases and J by 2 bases, with 2 bases of the junction left unmatched. This CDR3 contains 16 residues. The germline V gene has CDR1 MNHNS and CDR2 SASEGT. Here the CDR3 DNA reads TGTGCCAGCAGTGAGTGGACAGGGGGCAACACCGGGGAGCTGTTTTTT. Amino acids: CASSEWTGGNTGELFF.

The rearrangement links TRBV4-1 to TRBJ2-7, with D maybe TRBD1 (6 bases). The CDR3 loop spans 15 amino acids. Trimming took 2 bases from V and 6 from J, leaving 17 bases between them. Germline values: CDR1 MGHRA, CDR2 YSYEKL. The CDR3 is CASSQRIRGIGEQYF. The CDR3 DNA reads TGCGCCAGCAGCCAAAGAATCAGGGGAATTGGCGAGCAGTACTTC.